This TCR beta chain appears in the sequencing data of a study of T-cell reconstitution after alpha-beta-depleted transplantation in children. Notes on the study in general: Diversity and T-cell counts at one year after transplant derived mostly from new T cells.

The CDR3 totals 20 residues. Between the trimmed V and J ends, which lost 0 bases and 0 bases, there was a span of 22 bases. CDR1 and CDR2 from the germline V gene are SGHRS and YFSETQ. This clonotype was counted only a few times. Its specificity is unknown. The library targeted TCRbeta and was prepared with unique molecular identifiers. TCRdb used MiXCR to reprocess the PCR reads, holding one entry per CDR3 protein. Among about 130,000 distinct CDR3 sequences, roughly 10% were seen once, and the ten largest hold 24%. Material: PBMCs, mostly from graft donor cells, obtained 180 days after TCRalphabeta/CD19-depleted stem cell transplant. The TCR comes from a girl in the first two years of life who had a stem cell transplant for combined immunodeficiency, so the T cells may come from the graft donor. J is TRBJ2-4 and V is TRBV5-1; D is possibly TRBD1 (6 bases). DNA for the CDR3: TGCGCCAGCAGCTTGGATGGCGCCACTCTTCCCAGGGGAGCCAAAAACATTCAGTACTTC. Its translation is CASSLDGATLPRGAKNIQYF.